Only one count was recorded for the clone carrying this TCR beta chain. Its antigen is not identified. PCR amplification relied on 60 Vbeta primers (plus 13 Jbeta primers). Method: immunoSEQ multiplex PCR; TCRdb's copy keeps in-frame clones and lacks some. The sample carries roughly 150,000 clones, roughly 80% recorded once. The sample belongs to a study of cytomegalovirus exposure and HLA in healthy donors. CDR3 size: 15 residues. The junction had 8 bases not matched to a gene; V was cut back by 3 bases and J by 6 bases. Germline V gives CDR1 MDHEN, CDR2 SYDVKM. Findings of the study overall: It emerged from a later analysis that several of the most significant clusters appeared to be linked to common viral pathogens. As was reported, the HLA-A and HLA-B alleles of most subjects were accurately predicted from TCR beta sequences.

The J gene is TRBJ2-3, the V gene TRBV28; 8 bases map to TRBD2. This clonotype originated in a female donor in good health and CMV-seronegative. The sequenced material came from PBMCs. The CDR3 coding sequence is TGTGCCAGCAGTTTCGGGGGGGGCGCATCGGATACGCAGTATTTT. Its protein is CASSFGGGASDTQYF. Filled out from reference TRBV28 and TRBJ2-3, the complete variable domain reads DVKVTQSSRYLVKRTGEKVFLECVQDMDHENMFWYRQDPGLGLRLIYFSYDVKMKEKGDIPEGYSVSREKKERFSLILESASTNQTSMYLCASSFGGGASDTQYFGPGTRLTVL.